This T cell receptor beta chain was sequenced in a study of blood T cell repertoires in COVID-19. V lost 8 bases and J lost 7; bases outside the gene matches: 17. Germline CDR1 LNHDA, CDR2 SQIVND (reference sequence). The CDR3 has 16 residues. Generated by immunoSEQ multiplex PCR, the TCRdb table keeps only in-frame clones and is missing some. Of 200,000 to 250,000 clones in the sample, just over 85% were seen once. V usage is TRBV19 and J usage is TRBJ2-1; 7 bases match TRBD1. The TCR sequence derives from a woman in her 50s with acute COVID-19. Sequencing was carried out using PBMCs or T cells enriched from blood (not recorded which). The CDR3 nucleotides read TGTGCCAGTCGATCCTACAGGGGCCAAAGTGGTAATGAGCAGTTCTTC. Its translation is CASRSYRGQSGNEQFF.